This paragraph covers one T cell receptor beta chain sequence. Under the authors' procedure: Estimation of nucleated cell counts was performed using reference gene primer amplification. Only in-frame clones appear in the TCRdb table, and some are missing; sequencing was by immunoSEQ multiplex PCR. The DNA was the basis for D and trimming; V, J and clone size are from that table. The data contain tens of thousands of clones, 80% to 95% of them singletons. This sample was taken from a study of blood T cell repertoires in COVID-19. Study at large: COVID-19 samples, acute and convalescent, were from the United States, Italy and Spain. The analysed material was cDNA or gDNA that came from T cells, B-cell-depleted T cells, or PBMCs.

This CDR3 spans 15 amino acids. Looked up from germline, CDR1 is MDHEN and CDR2 is SYDVKM. V dropped 2 bases and J dropped 7 bases, with 14 bases sitting between them. The TCR was taken from a human donor with active COVID-19. The donor label of this sample is uncertain. Sequences were obtained from peripheral blood. This sequence joins TRBV28 and TRBJ1-4; D is undetermined. Here the CDR3 DNA reads TGTGCCAGCAGTTTAAAGGCCGAGCGAGGTGAAAAACTGTTTTTT. The encoded protein is CASSLKAERGEKLFF.